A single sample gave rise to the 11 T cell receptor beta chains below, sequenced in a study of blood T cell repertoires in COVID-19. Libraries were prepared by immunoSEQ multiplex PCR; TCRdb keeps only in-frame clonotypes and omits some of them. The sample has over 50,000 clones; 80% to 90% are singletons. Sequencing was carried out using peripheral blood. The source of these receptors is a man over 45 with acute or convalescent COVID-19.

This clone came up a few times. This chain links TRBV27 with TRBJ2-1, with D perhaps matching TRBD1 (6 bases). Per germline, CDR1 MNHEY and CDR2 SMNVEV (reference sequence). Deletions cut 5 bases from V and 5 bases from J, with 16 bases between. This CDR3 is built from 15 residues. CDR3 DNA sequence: TGTGCCAGCAGTACTGGGACAAATTACGACAATGAGCAGTTCTTC. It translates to CASSTGTNYDNEQFF.

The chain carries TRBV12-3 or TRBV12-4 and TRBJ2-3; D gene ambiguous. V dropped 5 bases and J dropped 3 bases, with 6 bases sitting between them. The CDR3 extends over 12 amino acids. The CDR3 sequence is CASSPETDTQYF. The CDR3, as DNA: TGTGCCAGCAGTCCCGAGACAGATACGCAGTATTTT.

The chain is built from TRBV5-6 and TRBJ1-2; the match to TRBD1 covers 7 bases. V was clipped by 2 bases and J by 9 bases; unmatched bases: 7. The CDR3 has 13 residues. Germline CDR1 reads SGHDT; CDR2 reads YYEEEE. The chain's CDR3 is CASSLGTEISYTF. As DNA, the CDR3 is TGTGCCAGCAGCTTAGGGACAGAGATTAGCTACACCTTC.

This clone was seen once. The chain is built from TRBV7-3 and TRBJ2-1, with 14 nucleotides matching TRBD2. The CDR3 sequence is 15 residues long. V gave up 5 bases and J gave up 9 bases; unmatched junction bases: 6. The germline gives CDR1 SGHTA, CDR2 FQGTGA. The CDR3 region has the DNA TGTGCCAGCAGCGCAGTGACTAGCGGGGGGGCTGAGCAGTTCTTC. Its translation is CASSAVTSGGAEQFF.

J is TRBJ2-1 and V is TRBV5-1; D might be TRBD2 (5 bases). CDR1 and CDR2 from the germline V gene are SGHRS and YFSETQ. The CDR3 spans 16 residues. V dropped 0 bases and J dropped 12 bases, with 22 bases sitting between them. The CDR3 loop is CASSLAGGEGVVGQFF. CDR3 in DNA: TGCGCCAGCAGCTTGGCCGGCGGTGAGGGAGTGGTTGGGCAGTTCTTC.

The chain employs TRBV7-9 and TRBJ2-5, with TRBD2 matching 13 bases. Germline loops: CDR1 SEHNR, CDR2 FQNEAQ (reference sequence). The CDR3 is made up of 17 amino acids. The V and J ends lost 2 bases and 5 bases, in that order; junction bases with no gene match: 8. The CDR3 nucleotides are TGTGCCAGCAGCTTATATGCCGGACTAGCGGGAGTTGAGACCCAGTACTTC. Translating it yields CASSLYAGLAGVETQYF.

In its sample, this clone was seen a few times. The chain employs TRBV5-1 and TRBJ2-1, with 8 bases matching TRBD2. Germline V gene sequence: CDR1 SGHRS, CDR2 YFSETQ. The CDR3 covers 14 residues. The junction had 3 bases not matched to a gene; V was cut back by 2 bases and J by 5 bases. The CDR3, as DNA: TGCGCCAGCAGCTTCTACGGGAGGGACAATGAGCAGTTCTTC. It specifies CASSFYGRDNEQFF.

CDR3 sequence reads: CASSQDRRLAGEGTGELFF. CDR3 sequence (DNA): TGTGCCAGCAGCCAAGATCGGAGACTAGCGGGGGAGGGCACCGGGGAGCTGTTTTTT. The chain employs TRBV14 and TRBJ2-2; 12 bases are shared with TRBD2. The CDR3 has 19 residues. The V and J ends lost 0 bases and 4 bases, in that order; junction bases with no gene match: 9. The germline gives CDR1 SGHDN, CDR2 FVKESK.

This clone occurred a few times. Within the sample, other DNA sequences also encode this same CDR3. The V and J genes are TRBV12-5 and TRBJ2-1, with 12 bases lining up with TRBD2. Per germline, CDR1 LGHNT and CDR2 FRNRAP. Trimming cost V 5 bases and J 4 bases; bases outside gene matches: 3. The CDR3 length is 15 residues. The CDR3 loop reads CASGPGLAGYNEQFF. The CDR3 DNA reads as TGTGCTAGTGGTCCCGGACTAGCGGGGTACAATGAGCAGTTCTTC.

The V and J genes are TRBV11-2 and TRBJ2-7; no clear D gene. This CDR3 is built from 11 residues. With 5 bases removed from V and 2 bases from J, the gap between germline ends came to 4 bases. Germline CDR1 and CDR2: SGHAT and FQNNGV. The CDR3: CASSLAYEQYF. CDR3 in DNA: TGTGCCAGCAGCCTCGCCTACGAGCAGTACTTC.

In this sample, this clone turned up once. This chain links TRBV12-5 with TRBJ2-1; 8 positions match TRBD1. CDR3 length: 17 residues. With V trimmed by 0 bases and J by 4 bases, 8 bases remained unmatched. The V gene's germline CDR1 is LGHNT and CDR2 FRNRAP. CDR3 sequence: CASGLVLRTGIYNEQFF. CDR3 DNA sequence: TGTGCTAGTGGTTTGGTACTTAGGACAGGGATTTACAATGAGCAGTTCTTC.